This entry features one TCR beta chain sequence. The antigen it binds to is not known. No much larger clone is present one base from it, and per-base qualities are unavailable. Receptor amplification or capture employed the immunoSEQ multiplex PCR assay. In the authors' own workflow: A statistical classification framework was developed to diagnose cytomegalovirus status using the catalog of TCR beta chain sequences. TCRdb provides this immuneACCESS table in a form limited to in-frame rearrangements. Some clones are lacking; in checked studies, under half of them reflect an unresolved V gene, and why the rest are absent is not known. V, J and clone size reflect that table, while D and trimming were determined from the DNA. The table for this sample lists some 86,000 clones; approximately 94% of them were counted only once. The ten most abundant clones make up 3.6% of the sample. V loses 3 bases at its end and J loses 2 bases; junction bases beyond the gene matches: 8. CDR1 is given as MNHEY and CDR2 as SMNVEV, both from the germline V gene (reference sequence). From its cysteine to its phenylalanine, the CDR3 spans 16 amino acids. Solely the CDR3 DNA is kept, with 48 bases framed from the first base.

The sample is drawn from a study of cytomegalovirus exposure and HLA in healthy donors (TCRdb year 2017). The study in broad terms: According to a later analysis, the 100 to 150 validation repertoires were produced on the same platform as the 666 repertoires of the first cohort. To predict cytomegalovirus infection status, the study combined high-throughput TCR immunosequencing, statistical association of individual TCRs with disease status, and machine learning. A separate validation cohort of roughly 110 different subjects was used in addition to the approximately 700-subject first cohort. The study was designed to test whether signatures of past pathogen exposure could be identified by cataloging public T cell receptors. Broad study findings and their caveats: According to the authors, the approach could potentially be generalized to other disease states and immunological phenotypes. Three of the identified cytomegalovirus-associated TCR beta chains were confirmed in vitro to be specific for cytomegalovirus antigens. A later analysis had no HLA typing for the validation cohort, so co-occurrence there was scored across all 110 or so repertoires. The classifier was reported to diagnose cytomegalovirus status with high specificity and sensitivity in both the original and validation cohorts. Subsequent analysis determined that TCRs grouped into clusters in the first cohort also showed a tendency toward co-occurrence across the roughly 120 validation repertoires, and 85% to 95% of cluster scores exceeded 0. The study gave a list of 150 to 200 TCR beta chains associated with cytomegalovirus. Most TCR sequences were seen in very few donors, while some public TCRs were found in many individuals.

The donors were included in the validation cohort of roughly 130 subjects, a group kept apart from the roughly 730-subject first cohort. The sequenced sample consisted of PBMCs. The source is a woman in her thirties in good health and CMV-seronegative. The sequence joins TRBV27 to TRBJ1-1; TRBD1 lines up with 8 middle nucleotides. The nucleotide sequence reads TGTGCCAGCAGTTTCTTGGCAGGGGGCGCAAACACTGAAGCTTTCTTT. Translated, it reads CASSFLAGGANTEAFF.